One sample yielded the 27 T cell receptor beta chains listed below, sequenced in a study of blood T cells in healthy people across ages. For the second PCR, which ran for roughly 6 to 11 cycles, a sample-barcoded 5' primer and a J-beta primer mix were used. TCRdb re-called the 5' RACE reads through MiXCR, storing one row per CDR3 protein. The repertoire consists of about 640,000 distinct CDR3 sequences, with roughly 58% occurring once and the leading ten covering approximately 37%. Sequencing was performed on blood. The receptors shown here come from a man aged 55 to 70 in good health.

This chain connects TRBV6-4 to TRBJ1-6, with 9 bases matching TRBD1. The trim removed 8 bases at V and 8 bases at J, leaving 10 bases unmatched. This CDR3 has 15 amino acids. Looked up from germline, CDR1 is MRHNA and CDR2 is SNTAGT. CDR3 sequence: CASAEDRGLDSPLHF. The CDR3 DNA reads TGTGCCAGCGCCGAGGACAGGGGACTGGATTCACCCCTCCACTTT.

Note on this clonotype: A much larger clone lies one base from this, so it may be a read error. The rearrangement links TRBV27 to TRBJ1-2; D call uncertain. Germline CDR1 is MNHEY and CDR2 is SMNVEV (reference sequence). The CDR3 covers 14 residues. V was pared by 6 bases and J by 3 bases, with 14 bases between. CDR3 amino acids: CASSPAAQDYGYTF. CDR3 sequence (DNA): TGTGCCAGCAGCCCCGCCGCGCAAGACTATGGCTACACCTTC.

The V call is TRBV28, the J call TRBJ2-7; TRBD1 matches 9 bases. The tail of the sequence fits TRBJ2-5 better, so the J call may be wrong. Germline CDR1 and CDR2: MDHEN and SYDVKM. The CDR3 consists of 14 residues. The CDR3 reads CASSTQTGGETQYF. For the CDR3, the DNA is TGTGCCAGCAGCACTCAGACAGGGGGGGAGACCCAGTACTTC.

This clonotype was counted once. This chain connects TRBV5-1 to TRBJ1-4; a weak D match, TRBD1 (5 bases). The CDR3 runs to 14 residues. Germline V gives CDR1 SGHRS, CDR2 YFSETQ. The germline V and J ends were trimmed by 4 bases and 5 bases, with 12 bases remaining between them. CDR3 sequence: CASSRGTENEKLFF. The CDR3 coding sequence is TGCGCCAGCAGCCGCGGGACGGAGAATGAAAAACTGTTTTTT.

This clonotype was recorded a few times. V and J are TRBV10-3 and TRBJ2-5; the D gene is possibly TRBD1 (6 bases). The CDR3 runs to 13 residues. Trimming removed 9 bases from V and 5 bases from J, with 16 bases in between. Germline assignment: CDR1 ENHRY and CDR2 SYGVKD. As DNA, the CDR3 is TGTGCCATACGACAGGAGGCAGGGGAGACCCAGTACTTC. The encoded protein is CAIRQEAGETQYF.

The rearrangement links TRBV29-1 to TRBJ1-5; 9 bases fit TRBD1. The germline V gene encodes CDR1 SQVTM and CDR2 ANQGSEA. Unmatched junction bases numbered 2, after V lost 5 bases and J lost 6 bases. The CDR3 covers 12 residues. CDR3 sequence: CSVTTGGQPQHF. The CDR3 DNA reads TGCAGCGTTACGACAGGGGGTCAGCCCCAGCATTTT.

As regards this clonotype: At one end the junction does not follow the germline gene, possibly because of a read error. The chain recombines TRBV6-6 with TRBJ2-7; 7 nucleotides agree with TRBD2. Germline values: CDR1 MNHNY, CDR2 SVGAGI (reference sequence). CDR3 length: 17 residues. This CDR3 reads CASSYSSLRGIYNEQYF. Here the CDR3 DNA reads TGCGCCAGCAGTTACTCGAGTTTGCGGGGGATCTACAATGAGCAGTACTTC.

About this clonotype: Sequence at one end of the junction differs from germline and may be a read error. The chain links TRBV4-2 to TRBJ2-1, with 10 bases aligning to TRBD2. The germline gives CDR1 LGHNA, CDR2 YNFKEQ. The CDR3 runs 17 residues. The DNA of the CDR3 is TGTGCCTGCAGCCCCCGGGGGAGCGGGGGGGCCTACAATGAGCAGTTCTTC. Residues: CACSPRGSGGAYNEQFF.

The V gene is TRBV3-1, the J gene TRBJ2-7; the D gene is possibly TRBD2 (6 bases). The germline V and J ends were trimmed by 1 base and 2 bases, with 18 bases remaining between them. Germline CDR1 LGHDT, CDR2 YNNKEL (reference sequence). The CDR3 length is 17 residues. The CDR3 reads CASSQAGGAGSPYEQYF. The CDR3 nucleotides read TGTGCCAGCAGCCAAGCGGGCGGGGCAGGGTCCCCCTACGAGCAGTACTTC.

The CDR3 coding sequence is TGTGCCAGCAGCGTAGGGGTGTCCTCGAATCAGCCCCAGCATTTT. Translated: CASSVGVSSNQPQHF. The chain links TRBV9 to TRBJ1-5, with D hard to call. Trimming removed 0 bases from V and 4 bases from J, with 11 bases in between. This CDR3 has 15 residues. Germline-derived CDR1 and CDR2 are SGDLS and YYNGEE.

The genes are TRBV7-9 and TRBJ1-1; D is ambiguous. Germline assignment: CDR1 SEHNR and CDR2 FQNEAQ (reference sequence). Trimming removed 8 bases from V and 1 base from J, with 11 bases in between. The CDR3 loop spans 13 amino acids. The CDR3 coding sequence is TGTGCCAGCGGGATCCTAGGGAACACTGAAGCTTTCTTT. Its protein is CASGILGNTEAFF.

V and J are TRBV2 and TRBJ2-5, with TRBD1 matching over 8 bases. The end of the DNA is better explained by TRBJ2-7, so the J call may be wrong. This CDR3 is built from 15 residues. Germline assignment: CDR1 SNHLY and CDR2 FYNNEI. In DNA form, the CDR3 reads TGTGCCAGCAGTTCGCAGGGGGCGAAAACCTACGAGCAGTACTTC. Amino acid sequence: CASSSQGAKTYEQYF.

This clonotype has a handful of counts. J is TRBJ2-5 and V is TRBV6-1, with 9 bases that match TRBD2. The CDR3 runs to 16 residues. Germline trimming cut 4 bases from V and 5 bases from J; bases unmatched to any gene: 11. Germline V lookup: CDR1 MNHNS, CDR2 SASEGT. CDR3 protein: CASSVLSGGRWETQYF. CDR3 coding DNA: TGTGCCAGCAGTGTCCTCAGCGGGGGGAGATGGGAGACCCAGTACTTC.

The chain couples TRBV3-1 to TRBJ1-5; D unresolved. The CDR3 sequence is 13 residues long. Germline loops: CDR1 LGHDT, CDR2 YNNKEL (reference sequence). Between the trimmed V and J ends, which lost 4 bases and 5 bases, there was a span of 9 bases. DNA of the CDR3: TGTGCCAGCAGCCCCACAAGTTATCAGCCCCAGCATTTT. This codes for CASSPTSYQPQHF.

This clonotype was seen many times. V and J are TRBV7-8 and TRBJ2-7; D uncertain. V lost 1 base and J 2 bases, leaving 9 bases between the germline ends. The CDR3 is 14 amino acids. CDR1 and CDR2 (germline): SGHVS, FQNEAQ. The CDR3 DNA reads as TGTGCCAGCAGCTTAGGGCCGACTGCCTACGAGCAGTACTTC. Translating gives CASSLGPTAYEQYF.

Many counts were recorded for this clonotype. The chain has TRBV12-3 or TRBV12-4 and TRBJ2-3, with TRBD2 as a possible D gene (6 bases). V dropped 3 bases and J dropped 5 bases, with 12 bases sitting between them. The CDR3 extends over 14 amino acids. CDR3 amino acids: CASSFGGSGDTQYF. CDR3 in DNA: TGTGCCAGCAGTTTTGGAGGGAGCGGAGATACGCAGTATTTT.

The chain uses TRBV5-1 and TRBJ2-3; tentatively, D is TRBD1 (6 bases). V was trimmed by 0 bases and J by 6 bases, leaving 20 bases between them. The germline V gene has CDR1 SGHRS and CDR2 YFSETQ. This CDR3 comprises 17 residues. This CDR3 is CASSLDGQNPSPDTQYF. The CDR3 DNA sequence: TGCGCCAGCAGCTTGGATGGACAGAATCCATCCCCGGATACGCAGTATTTT.

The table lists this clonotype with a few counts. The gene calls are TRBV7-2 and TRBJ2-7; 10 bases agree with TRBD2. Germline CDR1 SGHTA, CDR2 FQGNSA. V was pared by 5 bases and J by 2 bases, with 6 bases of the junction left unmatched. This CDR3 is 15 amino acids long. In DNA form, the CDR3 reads TGTGCCAGCAGCCCGCGACTAGCGGGTACCTACGAGCAGTACTTC. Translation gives CASSPRLAGTYEQYF.

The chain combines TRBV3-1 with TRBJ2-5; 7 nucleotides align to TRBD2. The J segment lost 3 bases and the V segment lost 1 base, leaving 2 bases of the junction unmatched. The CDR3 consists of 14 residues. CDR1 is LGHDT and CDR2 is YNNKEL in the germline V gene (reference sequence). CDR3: CASSQAAGEETQYF. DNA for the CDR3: TGTGCCAGCAGCCAAGCCGCGGGGGAAGAGACCCAGTACTTC.

CDR3 loop: CSASTGHSNQPQHF. The DNA for the CDR3 is TGCAGCGCTTCGACAGGGCATAGCAATCAGCCCCAGCATTTT. This sequence joins TRBV29-1 and TRBJ1-5, with TRBD1 identical over 7 bases. The CDR3 totals 14 residues. V dropped 7 bases and J dropped 0; count of bases not matched to a gene: 6. Looked up from germline, CDR1 is SQVTM and CDR2 is ANQGSEA. Supplemented by reference TRBV29-1 and TRBJ1-5, the full variable domain reads SAVISQKPSRDICQRGTSLTIQCQVDSQVTMMFWYRQQPGQSLTLIATANQGSEATYESGFVIDKFPISRPNLTFSTLTVSNMSPEDSSIYLCSASTGHSNQPQHFGDGTRLSIL.

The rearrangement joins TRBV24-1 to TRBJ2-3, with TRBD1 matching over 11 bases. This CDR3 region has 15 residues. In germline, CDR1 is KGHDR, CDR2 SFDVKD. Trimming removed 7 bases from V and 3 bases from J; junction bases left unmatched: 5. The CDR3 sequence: CATSSRDRGTDTQYF. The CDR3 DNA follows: TGTGCCACCAGCTCAAGGGACAGGGGGACAGATACGCAGTATTTT.

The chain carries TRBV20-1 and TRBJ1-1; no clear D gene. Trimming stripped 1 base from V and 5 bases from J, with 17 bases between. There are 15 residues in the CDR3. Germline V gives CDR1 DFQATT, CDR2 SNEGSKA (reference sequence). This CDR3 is CSARVRRVGWTEAFF. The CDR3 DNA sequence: TGCAGTGCTAGAGTTAGGCGGGTGGGCTGGACTGAAGCTTTCTTT.

The CDR3: CASSDGGSSYNEQFF. The DNA for the CDR3 is TGCGCCAGCAGTGATGGAGGGTCCTCCTACAATGAGCAGTTCTTC. The rearrangement uses TRBV10-1 and TRBJ2-1; D might be TRBD2 (6 bases). This CDR3 has 15 residues. CDR1 and CDR2 (germline): WNHNN, SYGVQD (reference sequence). V was pared by 3 bases and J by 0 bases, with 9 bases between.

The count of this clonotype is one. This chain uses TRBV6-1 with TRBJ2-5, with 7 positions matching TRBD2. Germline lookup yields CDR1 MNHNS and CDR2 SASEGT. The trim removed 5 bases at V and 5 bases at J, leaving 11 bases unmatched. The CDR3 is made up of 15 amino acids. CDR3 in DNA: TGTGCCAGCAGTACCGAGCGGGGCTTGGGGGAGACCCAGTACTTC. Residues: CASSTERGLGETQYF.

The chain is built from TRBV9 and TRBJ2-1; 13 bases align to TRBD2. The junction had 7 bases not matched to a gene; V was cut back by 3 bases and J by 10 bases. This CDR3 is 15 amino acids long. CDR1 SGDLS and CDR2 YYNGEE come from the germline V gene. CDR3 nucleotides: TGTGCCAGCAGCGCGGTACTAGCGGGGGGGAGCGAGCAGTTCTTC. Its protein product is CASSAVLAGGSEQFF.

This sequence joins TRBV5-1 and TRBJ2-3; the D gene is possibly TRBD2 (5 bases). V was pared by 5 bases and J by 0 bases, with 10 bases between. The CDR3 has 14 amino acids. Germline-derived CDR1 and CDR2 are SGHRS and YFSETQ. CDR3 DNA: TGCGCCAGCAGAACCACGGGGAGCACAGATACGCAGTATTTT. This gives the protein CASRTTGSTDTQYF. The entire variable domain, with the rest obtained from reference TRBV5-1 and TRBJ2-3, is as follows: KAGVTQTPRYLIKTRGQQVTLSCSPISGHRSVSWYQQTPGQGLQFLFEYFSETQRNKGNFPGRFSGRQFSNSRSEMNVSTLELGDSALYLCASRTTGSTDTQYFGPGTRLTVL.

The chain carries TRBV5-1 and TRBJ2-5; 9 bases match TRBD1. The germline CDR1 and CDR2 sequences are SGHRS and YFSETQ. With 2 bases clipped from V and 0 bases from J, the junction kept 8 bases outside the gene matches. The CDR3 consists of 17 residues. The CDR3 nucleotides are TGCGCCAGCAGCTTCGGGACAGGGTCCCTATACCAAGAGACCCAGTACTTC. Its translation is CASSFGTGSLYQETQYF. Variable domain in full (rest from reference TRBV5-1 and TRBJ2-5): KAGVTQTPRYLIKTRGQQVTLSCSPISGHRSVSWYQQTPGQGLQFLFEYFSETQRNKGNFPGRFSGRQFSNSRSEMNVSTLELGDSALYLCASSFGTGSLYQETQYFGPGTRLLVL.